A selection of T cell receptor beta chains follows, all from one sample in a study of T cells in Graves' hyperthyroidism and ophthalmopathy. Via MiXCR, TCRdb re-called the multiplex PCR reads, giving one row per CDR3 protein. The repertoire holds 300,000 to 450,000 distinct CDR3 sequences, with 20% to 25% as singletons. Sample: blood. The receptors derive from a man aged 45-65 years with Graves' hyperthyroidism. CDR3s include the opening cysteine and the closing phenylalanine or tryptophan. The D gene is left open where the match is weak. Only part of the rows carry a size: once, few, many, or a class if the clone is expanded.

d_gene: TRBD1; v_gene: TRBV5-1; abundance: -; j_gene: TRBJ1-3; CDR3nt: TGCGCCAGCAGCCCAGGACAGGGGGCTTCTGGAAACACCATATATTTT; CDR3aa: CASSPGQGASGNTIYF
d_gene: -; v_gene: TRBV24-1; abundance: many; j_gene: TRBJ1-5; CDR3nt: TGTGCCACCAGTGATTTATTCCCGAATCAGCCCCAGCATTTT; CDR3aa: CATSDLFPNQPQHF
d_gene: -; v_gene: TRBV20-1; abundance: many; j_gene: TRBJ2-1; CDR3nt: TGCAGTGTTCCGTCACACCCAGCCCCAGAGCAGTTCTTC; CDR3aa: CSVPSHPAPEQFF
d_gene: -; v_gene: TRBV4-1; abundance: few; j_gene: TRBJ2-1; CDR3nt: TGCGCCAGCAGCCAAACTCAGGGAAATGAGCAGTTCTTC; CDR3aa: CASSQTQGNEQFF
d_gene: -; v_gene: TRBV20-1; abundance: few; j_gene: TRBJ2-1; CDR3nt: TGCAGTGCTAGAGTAAAAGTGAGGGCCAAAGCCTACAATGAGCAGTTCTTC; CDR3aa: CSARVKVRAKAYNEQFF
d_gene: TRBD1; v_gene: TRBV24-1; abundance: few; j_gene: TRBJ2-1; CDR3nt: TGTGCCACCAGTGATCCCGGGACAGGAACATACAATGAGCAGTTCTTC; CDR3aa: CATSDPGTGTYNEQFF
d_gene: -; v_gene: TRBV5-1; abundance: -; j_gene: TRBJ1-2; CDR3nt: TGCGCCAGCGGGAACAGAGGCTATGGCTACACCTTC; CDR3aa: CASGNRGYGYTF
d_gene: TRBD2; v_gene: TRBV6-1; abundance: -; j_gene: TRBJ2-7; CDR3nt: TGTGCCAGCAGCGCCGGGACTAGAGACCACGAGCAGTACTTC; CDR3aa: CASSAGTRDHEQYF
d_gene: -; v_gene: TRBV2; abundance: many; j_gene: TRBJ2-1; CDR3nt: TGTGCCAGCAGCGACTGGGATTACAATGAGCAGTTCTTC; CDR3aa: CASSDWDYNEQFF
d_gene: -; v_gene: TRBV27; abundance: few; j_gene: TRBJ1-5; CDR3nt: TGTGCCAGCAGGCAAAGTAGCAATCAGCCCCAGCATTTT; CDR3aa: CASRQSSNQPQHF
d_gene: TRBD1; v_gene: TRBV6-1; abundance: few; j_gene: TRBJ1-1; CDR3nt: TGTGCCAGCAGTGAAGCTTCGTTCAGGGGGCGGGCTTTCTTT; CDR3aa: CASSEASFRGRAFF
d_gene: TRBD2; v_gene: TRBV12-3/TRBV12-4; abundance: -; j_gene: TRBJ2-2; CDR3nt: TGTGCCAGCAGTTACCTAGCGGGAGAAACCGGGGAGCTGTTTTTC; CDR3aa: CASSYLAGETGELFF
d_gene: TRBD1; v_gene: TRBV28; abundance: many; j_gene: TRBJ2-7; CDR3nt: TGTGCCAGCAGTTTATGGGATCGAAGGACAGGGGGCACCTACGAGCAGTACTTC; CDR3aa: CASSLWDRRTGGTYEQYF
d_gene: -; v_gene: TRBV20-1; abundance: once; j_gene: TRBJ2-7; CDR3nt: TGCAGTGCTAGAGATCTGCGAAACAATGAGCAGTACTTC; CDR3aa: CSARDLRNNEQYF
d_gene: -; v_gene: TRBV3-1; abundance: many; j_gene: TRBJ2-7; CDR3nt: TGTGCCAGCAGCCAAGCAGGCAGGACCGAGCAGTACTTC; CDR3aa: CASSQAGRTEQYF
d_gene: -; v_gene: TRBV11-3; abundance: -; j_gene: TRBJ2-1; CDR3nt: TGTGCCAGCAGCTTGAGAGTAGAGCAGTTCTTC; CDR3aa: CASSLRVEQFF
d_gene: TRBD1; v_gene: TRBV24-1; abundance: -; j_gene: TRBJ2-1; CDR3nt: TGTGCCACCAGTGATCAAAACAGGGGAAGCTACAATGAGCAGTTCTTC; CDR3aa: CATSDQNRGSYNEQFF
d_gene: TRBD2; v_gene: TRBV5-1; abundance: few; j_gene: TRBJ2-1; CDR3nt: TGCGCCAGCAGCTTGGCAGTGGGACTAGCGGGGGAAGAGCAGTTCTTC; CDR3aa: CASSLAVGLAGEEQFF
d_gene: TRBD2; v_gene: TRBV5-1; abundance: many; j_gene: TRBJ2-1; CDR3nt: TGCGCCAGCAGGGACCAGGGACTATCCTACAATGAGCAGTTCTTC; CDR3aa: CASRDQGLSYNEQFF
d_gene: TRBD1; v_gene: TRBV30; abundance: few; j_gene: TRBJ2-7; CDR3nt: TGTGCCTGGAGTCCAGGGGGCTACGAGCAGTACTTC; CDR3aa: CAWSPGGYEQYF
d_gene: -; v_gene: TRBV10-3; abundance: -; j_gene: TRBJ2-6; CDR3nt: TGTGCCATCAGTGGTAGTTTCTCTGGGGCCAACGTCCTGACTTTC; CDR3aa: CAISGSFSGANVLTF
d_gene: -; v_gene: TRBV6-1; abundance: many; j_gene: TRBJ1-2; CDR3nt: TGTGCCAGCAGTTACCTTCCCTCCGGGGGAAACTATGGCTACACCTTC; CDR3aa: CASSYLPSGGNYGYTF
d_gene: -; v_gene: TRBV5-6; abundance: few; j_gene: TRBJ2-5; CDR3nt: TGTGCCAGCAGCTTCGGTCCCGGGAGCTGGCAAGAGACCCAGTACTTC; CDR3aa: CASSFGPGSWQETQYF
d_gene: -; v_gene: TRBV3-1; abundance: -; j_gene: TRBJ2-1; CDR3nt: TGTGCCAGCAGCGTAGGGGTAGCGGCAACTAACAATGAGCAGTTCTTC; CDR3aa: CASSVGVAATNNEQFF
d_gene: -; v_gene: TRBV7-2; abundance: many; j_gene: TRBJ1-2; CDR3nt: TGTGCCAGCAGCTTAGCGATGGGGACCTATGGCTACACCTTC; CDR3aa: CASSLAMGTYGYTF
d_gene: -; v_gene: TRBV2; abundance: many; j_gene: TRBJ1-1; CDR3nt: TGTGCCAGCAGTGTGGGCGGCACTGAAGCTTTCTTT; CDR3aa: CASSVGGTEAFF
d_gene: TRBD2; v_gene: TRBV20-1; abundance: many; j_gene: TRBJ2-7; CDR3nt: TGCAGTGCTTCCTCTAGCGGGAACTACGAGCAGTACTTC; CDR3aa: CSASSSGNYEQYF
d_gene: -; v_gene: TRBV29-1; abundance: -; j_gene: TRBJ2-7; CDR3nt: TGCAGCGTTGTAGTCGGGACCTACGAGCAGTACTTC; CDR3aa: CSVVVGTYEQYF
d_gene: -; v_gene: TRBV6-1; abundance: few; j_gene: TRBJ2-5; CDR3nt: TGTGCCAGCAGTGAAGCTGGGAGGTTTGGGGAGACCCAGTACTTC; CDR3aa: CASSEAGRFGETQYF
d_gene: -; v_gene: TRBV5-1; abundance: -; j_gene: TRBJ2-5; CDR3nt: TGCGCCAGCAGCGTACACAGGGTAGCTGGAGAGACCCAGTACTTC; CDR3aa: CASSVHRVAGETQYF
d_gene: -; v_gene: TRBV7-6; abundance: many; j_gene: TRBJ1-1; CDR3nt: TGTGCCAGCAGCTTAGGGAGAGACGGCAACACTGAAGCTTTCTTT; CDR3aa: CASSLGRDGNTEAFF
d_gene: TRBD1; v_gene: TRBV7-9; abundance: -; j_gene: TRBJ2-6; CDR3nt: TGTGCCAGCAGCTCCGGACAGGGCAACCTTGGGGCCAACGTCCTGACTTTC; CDR3aa: CASSSGQGNLGANVLTF
d_gene: -; v_gene: TRBV18; abundance: -; j_gene: TRBJ1-2; CDR3nt: TGTGCCAGCTCACGGATGACAGACAACTATGGCTACACCTTC; CDR3aa: CASSRMTDNYGYTF
d_gene: TRBD2; v_gene: TRBV7-2; abundance: -; j_gene: TRBJ2-7; CDR3nt: TGTGCCAGCAGCTTAAGGGGACTAGCGGGAGACTCCTACGAGCAGTACTTC; CDR3aa: CASSLRGLAGDSYEQYF
d_gene: -; v_gene: TRBV20-1; abundance: few; j_gene: TRBJ1-2; CDR3nt: TGCAGTGCTAGTCTCTCAGACGCCGCTAACTATGGCTACACCTTC; CDR3aa: CSASLSDAANYGYTF
d_gene: -; v_gene: TRBV20-1; abundance: -; j_gene: TRBJ2-1; CDR3nt: TGCAGTGCTTCGCGTATACAGAACAATGAGCAGTTCTTC; CDR3aa: CSASRIQNNEQFF
d_gene: TRBD2; v_gene: TRBV24-1; abundance: few; j_gene: TRBJ2-3; CDR3nt: TGTGCCACCAGTGGCTCTCCTGAAGCGGGAGGATCCACAGATACGCAGTATTTT; CDR3aa: CATSGSPEAGGSTDTQYF
d_gene: TRBD2; v_gene: TRBV29-1; abundance: -; j_gene: TRBJ2-1; CDR3nt: TGCAGCGTTGAAGCATACCGACTAGCGGGAAAGTACAATGAGCAGTTCTTC; CDR3aa: CSVEAYRLAGKYNEQFF
d_gene: TRBD2; v_gene: TRBV10-3; abundance: few; j_gene: TRBJ2-1; CDR3nt: TGTGCCCTGGGACTAGCGGGCGGCGATGAGCAGTTCTTC; CDR3aa: CALGLAGGDEQFF
d_gene: TRBD1; v_gene: TRBV28; abundance: many; j_gene: TRBJ2-3; CDR3nt: TGTGCCTGCGACTCCCCGGGACAGAGTACAGATACGCAGTATTTT; CDR3aa: CACDSPGQSTDTQYF
d_gene: TRBD1; v_gene: TRBV6-5; abundance: -; j_gene: TRBJ1-2; CDR3nt: TGTGCCAGCAGTTACTCGGCGACAGGGGGCTATGGCTACACCTTC; CDR3aa: CASSYSATGGYGYTF
d_gene: -; v_gene: TRBV29-1; abundance: -; j_gene: TRBJ2-7; CDR3nt: TGCAGCGTTGAAGATGGGGGCTACGAGCAGTACTTC; CDR3aa: CSVEDGGYEQYF
d_gene: TRBD2; v_gene: TRBV9; abundance: -; j_gene: TRBJ2-3; CDR3nt: TGTGCCAGCAGCGTATATACTAGCGGGAGTGGGACAGATACGCAGTATTTT; CDR3aa: CASSVYTSGSGTDTQYF
d_gene: TRBD2; v_gene: TRBV10-2; abundance: many; j_gene: TRBJ2-3; CDR3nt: TGCGCCAGCAGTGTACTAGCGGGAGAAGATACGCAGTATTTT; CDR3aa: CASSVLAGEDTQYF
d_gene: -; v_gene: TRBV19; abundance: few; j_gene: TRBJ2-7; CDR3nt: TGTGCCAGTAGTATTACGGCGACCTACGAGCAGTACTTC; CDR3aa: CASSITATYEQYF
d_gene: -; v_gene: TRBV28; abundance: -; j_gene: TRBJ2-1; CDR3nt: TGTGCCAGCAGTTTAATAGCTCTCCCTGAGCAGCTCTTC; CDR3aa: CASSLIALPEQLF
d_gene: -; v_gene: TRBV7-8; abundance: -; j_gene: TRBJ1-1; CDR3nt: TGTGCCAGCAGTTTAGTCACAGGGAACACTGAAGCTTTCTTT; CDR3aa: CASSLVTGNTEAFF
d_gene: TRBD1; v_gene: TRBV2; abundance: -; j_gene: TRBJ1-5; CDR3nt: TGTGCCAGCAGTGTGGGACAGGGCACGGCACATCAGCCCCAGCATTTT; CDR3aa: CASSVGQGTAHQPQHF